This T cell receptor (beta chain) was observed in a study of blood T cell repertoires in COVID-19. Study overall: In each case, the material was cDNA or gDNA derived from T cells, B-cell-depleted T cells, or PBMCs.

Trimming cost V 3 bases and J 5 bases; bases outside gene matches: 6. This CDR3 is 15 amino acids long. The germline V gene encodes CDR1 MNHEY and CDR2 SMNVEV (reference sequence). TCRdb's copy holds only in-frame clones and misses some; the assay was immunoSEQ multiplex PCR. This table holds roughly 70,000 clones, 70% to 80% found once. This clone appeared a few times. The source of this sequence is a woman in her seventies with acute or convalescent COVID-19. What was sequenced was peripheral blood. V gene TRBV27 combines with J gene TRBJ2-2; 7 nucleotides agree with TRBD2. CDR3 nucleotides: TGTGCCAGCAGTTTTGGCCAGGGAGGGACCGGGGAGCTGTTTTTT. The encoded protein is CASSFGQGGTGELFF.